The T cell receptor beta chain described here comes from a study of blood T cell repertoires in COVID-19. The table came from immunoSEQ multiplex PCR; TCRdb's copy has only in-frame clones and leaves some out. This sample has fewer than 300,000 clones, with about four fifths found just once. After removal of 5 bases from V and 4 bases from J, the junction contained 3 bases not matched to a gene. CDR1 is ENHRY and CDR2 is SYGVKD in the germline V gene. This CDR3 contains 13 residues. V and J are TRBV10-3 and TRBJ1-2, with TRBD1 matching over 8 bases. Sample: peripheral blood. The source is a woman in her late teens or twenties with acute or convalescent COVID-19. This CDR3 is CAISPGGVYGYTF. DNA for the CDR3: TGTGCCATCAGTCCAGGGGGCGTCTATGGCTACACCTTC.